Described below is a single TCR beta chain sequence and its context. It lacks a known antigen. No much larger clone is present one base from it, and per-base qualities are unavailable. This entry comes from a study of control samples from healthy donors and cancer patients (dated by TCRdb to 2020 to 2022). The method was the immunoSEQ multiplex PCR assay. The immuneACCESS repertoire file appears here via TCRdb, limited to in-frame rearrangements. These files lack a portion of the clones; in checked studies, under half of the deficit traces to unresolved V genes, and the cause of the others is not known. The sample table contains 120,000 or so clones; only one count was recorded for less than 90% of them. The ten most abundant clones make up 1.5% to 2% of the sample. Relative to germline, V is missing 2 bases and J is missing 2 bases, with 0 bases of the junction outside any gene match. There are 14 amino acids in the CDR3, from cysteine to phenylalanine inclusive. The retained sequence is limited to the CDR3, 42 bases, with the frame set at the first base. Sequences SGHAT (CDR1) and FQNNGV (CDR2) are obtained from the germline V gene.

The receptor chain draws on TRBV11-2 and TRBJ1-3; 7 of the junction bases match TRBD1. This TCR derives from a man between 18 and 29 years old in good health. The specimen sequenced was blood. The DNA reads TGTGCCAGCAGCTTACAGGGGGCTGGAAACACCATATATTTT. Its protein product is CASSLQGAGNTIYF.